Presented here are 11 T cell receptor beta chains from one specimen sequenced in a study of CD8 T cells in Susac syndrome. RNA in amounts of about 0.45 to 1 ug was reverse transcribed with random hexamers. TCRdb re-analysed the immunoSEQ multiplex PCR reads in MiXCR, keeping a single row per CDR3 protein. The sample comprises some 200,000 distinct CDR3 sequences, more than 85% of which are singletons, and around 0.16% rests with the top ten. The specimen sequenced was CD8+ T cells from PBMCs. Receptors were obtained from a human donor with Susac syndrome.

This chain joins TRBV5-6 and TRBJ2-7; possibly TRBD1 or TRBD2 for D (5 bases each). V lost 1 base and J lost 3, with 11 bases in between. Germline lookup yields CDR1 SGHDT and CDR2 YYEEEE. The CDR3 totals 14 residues. CDR3 residues: CASSLSRDHYEQYF. The CDR3 DNA reads TGTGCCAGCAGCTTGTCCCGGGACCACTACGAGCAGTACTTC.

The chain carries TRBV27 and TRBJ1-2; D gene ambiguous. Trimming took off 6 bases at V and 4 bases at J, with 15 bases between the two ends. The CDR3 runs to 14 residues. Germline V gene lookup returns CDR1 MNHEY and CDR2 SMNVEV (reference sequence). CDR3 DNA sequence: TGTGCCAGCAGAGAAGGGATCTATTCCTATGGCTACACCTTC. Protein sequence: CASREGIYSYGYTF.

The chain recombines TRBV7-9 with TRBJ2-7; 7 bases are shared with TRBD1. CDR1 and CDR2 from the germline V gene are SEHNR and FQNEAQ (reference sequence). The V segment lost 5 bases and the J segment 4 bases; nucleotides outside the gene matches: 11. The CDR3 is 15 residues long. CDR3 residues: CASSDPGRTGYEQYF. CDR3 nucleotide sequence: TGTGCCAGCAGCGACCCCGGCAGGACAGGTTACGAGCAGTACTTC.

The rearrangement joins TRBV29-1 to TRBJ1-3; maybe TRBD1 (5 bases). This CDR3 region has 14 residues. Germline V gene data show CDR1 as SQVTM and CDR2 as ANQGSEA. The germline V and J ends were trimmed by 1 base and 0 bases, with 7 bases remaining between them. DNA for the CDR3: TGCAGCGTTGAAGGGGGGGACTCTGGAAACACCATATATTTT. It translates to CSVEGGDSGNTIYF.

This chain uses TRBV6-2 or TRBV6-3 with TRBJ2-7, with 11 bases aligning to TRBD2. Germline assignment: CDR1 MNHEY and CDR2 SVGEGT. The CDR3 runs 22 residues. Trimming took 3 bases from V and 0 from J; bases not matched to a gene: 22. The CDR3 coding sequence is TGTGCCAGCAGTTATCTGATGGGACTAGCGGAGGACTATCAAGTGAGCTCCTACGAGCAGTACTTC. Protein: CASSYLMGLAEDYQVSSYEQYF.

CDR3 protein: CASSSIVDNPLIDGYTF. In nucleotides, the CDR3 is TGTGCCAGCAGTTCCATAGTGGACAATCCTCTGATTGATGGCTACACCTTC. The chain uses TRBV6-5 and TRBJ1-2; tentatively, D is TRBD1 (5 bases). The V gene's germline CDR1 is MNHEY and CDR2 SVGAGI. This CDR3 contains 17 residues. The V end was cut by 4 bases, the J end by 6 bases, with 24 bases between.

This chain uses TRBV27 with TRBJ2-5; TRBD2 is a possible D gene (6 bases). The CDR3 has 16 amino acids. V dropped 5 bases and J dropped 5 bases, with 21 bases sitting between them. Germline V lookup: CDR1 MNHEY, CDR2 SMNVEV (reference sequence). The CDR3 here is CASSPTGRDRGETQYF. Written as DNA, the CDR3 is TGTGCCAGCAGTCCGACGGGTCGGGACCGGGGGGAGACCCAGTACTTC.

This clonotype came up once. The genes are TRBV3-1 and TRBJ2-4; D perhaps matches TRBD2 (5 bases). V lost 0 bases and J lost 0, with 18 bases in between. Germline-derived CDR1 and CDR2 are LGHDT and YNNKEL (reference sequence). This CDR3 has 19 amino acids. The CDR3 is CASSQEGGASRLAKNIQYF. The CDR3 coding sequence is TGTGCCAGCAGCCAAGAAGGAGGAGCGAGTAGGCTAGCCAAAAACATTCAGTACTTC. The variable domain in full, with the rest retrieved from reference TRBV3-1 and TRBJ2-4, is DTAVSQTPKYLVTQMGNDKSIKCEQNLGHDTMYWYKQDSKKFLKIMFSYNNKELIINETVPNRFSPKSPDKAHLNLHINSLELGDSAVYFCASSQEGGASRLAKNIQYFGAGTRLSVL.

The chain uses TRBV19 and TRBJ2-7, with TRBD1 as a possible D gene (8 bases). The germline V gene has CDR1 LNHDA and CDR2 SQIVND (reference sequence). Trimming removed 3 bases from V and 2 bases from J, with 11 bases in between. The CDR3 spans 14 residues. The CDR3 here is CASSITGGAYEQYF. CDR3 nucleotides: TGTGCCAGTAGTATCACAGGGGGGGCCTACGAGCAGTACTTC.

This chain joins TRBV10-1 and TRBJ1-2; tentative D call: TRBD1 (5 bases). The CDR3 is made up of 18 amino acids. Germline CDR1 reads WNHNN; CDR2 reads SYGVQD (reference sequence). V was trimmed by 4 bases and J by 3 bases, leaving 24 bases between them. CDR3 region: CASSAPGQGVPSYYGYTF. The CDR3 region has the DNA TGCGCCAGCAGTGCCCCGGGGCAGGGAGTTCCATCCTACTATGGCTACACCTTC.

This CDR3 reads CASSVATGDRGDEQYF. The DNA of the CDR3 is TGTGCCAGCAGCGTAGCTACCGGGGACAGGGGGGACGAGCAGTACTTC. The genes are TRBV9 and TRBJ2-7; 11 bases line up with TRBD1. CDR3 length: 16 residues. Germline trimming cut 0 bases from V and 5 bases from J; bases unmatched to any gene: 7. From germline, CDR1 is SGDLS and CDR2 YYNGEE. Filled out from reference TRBV9 and TRBJ2-7, the complete variable domain reads DSGVTQTPKHLITATGQRVTLRCSPRSGDLSVYWYQQSLDQGLQFLIQYYNGEERAKGNILERFSAQQFPDLHSELNLSSLELGDSALYFCASSVATGDRGDEQYFGPGTRLTVT.